This T cell receptor beta chain originates from a study of T cells after yellow fever vaccination. Study results and caveats: FACS-sorted repertoires might harbor abundant contaminating clonotypes from the bulk population.

TCRdb ran MiXCR on the 5' RACE reads and lists one entry per CDR3 protein. The table lists approximately 550,000 distinct CDR3 sequences, approximately 15% of them singletons. V lost 5 bases, J lost 0 bases, and 10 bases lay in between. There are 15 residues in the CDR3. This clonotype came up a few times. What it binds is unknown. The clonotype originates from a man aged 25 to 45 who received the YFV17D yellow fever vaccine. The sample here was PBMCs, taken on the day of the yellow fever booster vaccination. The chain links TRBV12-3 or TRBV12-4 to TRBJ1-4, with a possible D match to TRBD1 (6 bases). The CDR3 DNA is TGTGCCAGCAGTAACACAGGGACAACTAATGAAAAACTGTTTTTT. Translating it yields CASSNTGTTNEKLFF.